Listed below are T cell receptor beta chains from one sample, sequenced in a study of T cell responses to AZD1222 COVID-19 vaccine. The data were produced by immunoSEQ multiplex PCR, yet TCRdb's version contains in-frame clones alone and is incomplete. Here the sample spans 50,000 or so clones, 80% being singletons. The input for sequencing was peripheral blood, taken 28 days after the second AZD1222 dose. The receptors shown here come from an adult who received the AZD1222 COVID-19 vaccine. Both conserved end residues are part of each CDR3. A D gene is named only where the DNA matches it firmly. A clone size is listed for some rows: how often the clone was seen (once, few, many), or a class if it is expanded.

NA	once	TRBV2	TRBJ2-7	CASRKGNSYEQYF	TGTGCCAGCAGAAAGGGAAACTCCTACGAGCAGTACTTC
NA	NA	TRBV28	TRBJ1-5	CASTGSVRQPQHF	TGTGCCAGCACGGGCTCGGTTCGTCAGCCCCAGCATTTT
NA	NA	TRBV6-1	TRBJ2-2	CASSEARGRNTGELFF	TGTGCCAGCAGTGAAGCGCGAGGCAGGAACACCGGGGAGCTGTTTTTT
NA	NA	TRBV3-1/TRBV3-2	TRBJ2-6	CASSQSSGANVLTF	TGTGCCAGCAGCCAAAGCTCTGGGGCCAACGTCCTGACTTTC
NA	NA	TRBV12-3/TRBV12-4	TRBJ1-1	CASSLYGNTEAFF	TGTGCCAGCAGTTTATACGGGAACACTGAAGCTTTCTTT
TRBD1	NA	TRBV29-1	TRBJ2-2	CSVRSGTGFTGELFF	TGCAGCGTCCGCTCCGGGACAGGGTTCACCGGGGAGCTGTTTTTT
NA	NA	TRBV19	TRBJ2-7	CASSLRQRNYEQYF	TGTGCCAGTAGTCTACGACAGAGAAACTACGAGCAGTACTTC
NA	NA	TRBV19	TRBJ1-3	CASSTDRSGNTIYF	TGTGCCAGTAGTACGGACCGCTCTGGAAACACCATATATTTT
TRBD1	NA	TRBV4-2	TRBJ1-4	CASSQDWASSQGLNEKLFF	TGTGCCAGCAGCCAAGATTGGGCCTCATCACAGGGGCTTAATGAAAAACTGTTTTTT
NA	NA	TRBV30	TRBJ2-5	CAWSSPGETQYF	TGTGCCTGGAGTTCCCCCGGGGAGACCCAGTACTTC
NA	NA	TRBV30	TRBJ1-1	CAWTGLTEAFF	TGTGCCTGGACAGGGTTAACTGAAGCTTTCTTT
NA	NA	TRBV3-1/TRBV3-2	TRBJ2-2	CASSQDASTGELFF	TGTGCCAGCAGCCAAGATGCGAGTACCGGGGAGCTGTTTTTT
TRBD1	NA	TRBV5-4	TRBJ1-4	CASSLSGTGGEKLFF	TGTGCCAGCAGCTTGTCCGGGACAGGGGGTGAAAAACTGTTTTTT
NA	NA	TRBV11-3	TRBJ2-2	CASSFYNTGELFF	TGTGCCAGCAGCTTCTATAACACCGGGGAGCTGTTTTTT
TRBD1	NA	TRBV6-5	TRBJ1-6	CASSSGTEPSPLHF	TGTGCCAGCAGTTCCGGGACAGAGCCTTCACCCCTCCACTTT
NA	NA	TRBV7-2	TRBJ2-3	CASRPPGASTDTQYF	TGTGCCAGCAGACCTCCGGGAGCTAGCACAGATACGCAGTATTTT
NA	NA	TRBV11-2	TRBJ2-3	CASSLIGLGIADTQYF	TGTGCCAGCAGCTTAATCGGGTTGGGGATCGCAGATACGCAGTATTTT
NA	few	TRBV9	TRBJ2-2	CASSGRRRGRDTGELFF	TGTGCCAGCAGCGGCCGACGGAGGGGGAGGGACACCGGGGAGCTGTTTTTT
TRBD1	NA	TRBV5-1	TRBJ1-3	CASSLAPTGPGNTIYF	TGCGCCAGCAGCTTGGCCCCGACAGGGCCTGGAAACACCATATATTTT
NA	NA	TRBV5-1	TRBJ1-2	CASSLGPTVDYGYTF	TGCGCCAGCAGCTTGGGTCCAACGGTCGACTATGGCTACACCTTC
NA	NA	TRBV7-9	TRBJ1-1	CASSLGSGLNTEAFF	TGTGCCAGCAGCTTAGGTTCTGGGTTGAACACTGAAGCTTTCTTT
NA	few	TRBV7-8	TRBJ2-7	CASSLDGLFYEQYF	TGTGCCAGCAGCTTAGACGGACTGTTCTACGAGCAGTACTTC
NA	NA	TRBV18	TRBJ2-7	CASSPPSQPGQQYF	TGTGCCAGCTCACCACCCTCTCAACCCGGGCAGCAGTACTTC
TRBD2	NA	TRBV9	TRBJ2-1	CASSAGTSGGARVVHEQFF	TGTGCCAGCAGCGCCGGGACTAGCGGGGGGGCCAGAGTAGTCCATGAGCAGTTCTTC
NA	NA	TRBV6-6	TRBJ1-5	CASSPRRGKGGNVQPQHF	TGTGCCAGCAGTCCCCGAAGAGGGAAAGGAGGGAACGTTCAGCCCCAGCATTTT
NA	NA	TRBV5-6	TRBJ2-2	CASSFFAPLILTGELFF	TGTGCCAGCAGCTTTTTCGCACCCTTGATCCTCACCGGGGAGCTGTTTTTT
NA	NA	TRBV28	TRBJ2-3	CASSYSGRTDTQYF	TGTGCCAGCAGTTATAGCGGTCGCACAGATACGCAGTATTTT
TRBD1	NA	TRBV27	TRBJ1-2	CASSLRGQSYGYTF	TGTGCCAGCAGTTTAAGGGGGCAGAGCTATGGCTACACCTTC
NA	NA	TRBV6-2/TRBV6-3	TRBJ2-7	CASSYSTADSYEQYF	TGTGCCAGCAGTTACTCGACCGCGGACTCCTACGAGCAGTACTTC
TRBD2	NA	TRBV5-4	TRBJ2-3	CASSLAAGGTDTQYF	TGTGCCAGCAGCTTGGCAGCGGGGGGCACAGATACGCAGTATTTT
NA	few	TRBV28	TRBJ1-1	CASSFVGAAFF	TGTGCCAGCAGTTTCGTGGGGGCGGCTTTCTTT
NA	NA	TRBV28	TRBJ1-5	CASSLILDQPQHF	TGTGCCAGCAGTTTAATCTTAGATCAGCCCCAGCATTTT
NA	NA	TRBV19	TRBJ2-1	CASSAVPGHIYNEQFF	TGTGCCAGTAGTGCAGTCCCGGGACATATCTACAATGAGCAGTTCTTC
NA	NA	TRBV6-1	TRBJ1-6	CASSATLGRANSPLHF	TGTGCCAGCAGTGCCACTCTAGGGAGGGCTAATTCACCCCTCCACTTT
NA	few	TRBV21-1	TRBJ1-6	CASSNADSSYNSPLHF	TGTGCCAGCAGCAATGCGGACAGCTCCTATAATTCACCCCTCCACTTT
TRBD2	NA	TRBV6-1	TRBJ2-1	CASSGVSGTSGRGLHNEQFF	TGTGCCAGCAGTGGGGTCTCCGGGACTAGCGGGAGAGGGTTGCACAATGAGCAGTTCTTC
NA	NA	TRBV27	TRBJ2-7	CASGYAGATEQYF	TGTGCCAGCGGGTACGCGGGGGCGACCGAGCAGTACTTC
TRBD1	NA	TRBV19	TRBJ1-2	CASRPGQGSYGYTF	TGTGCCAGTAGGCCGGGACAGGGGAGCTATGGCTACACCTTC